The 22 T cell receptor beta chains given below trace back to one sample, sequenced in a study of CD8+ T cells in alopecia areata. Stated treatment: oral pan-JAK inhibitor, 5-10 mg twice daily. TCR sequencing used cDNA made by reverse transcription of extracted RNA. Repertoires were generated with immunoSEQ multiplex PCR, while TCRdb's copy carries only in-frame clones and drops some. The sample carries around 190,000 clones, roughly three fifths recorded once. Source: CD4+ T cells sorted from blood, taken at week 4, from a patient treated with tofacitinib. The receptors shown here come from a human donor with alopecia areata.

This chain joins TRBV29-1 and TRBJ2-7; 7 bases agree with TRBD1. The trim removed 3 bases at V and 2 bases at J, leaving 19 bases unmatched. The CDR3 loop spans 18 amino acids. In germline, CDR1 is SQVTM, CDR2 ANQGSEA. CDR3 loop: CSVDRDSSYAPGPYEQYF. The CDR3 DNA sequence: TGCAGCGTTGACCGGGACAGCTCGTATGCTCCCGGGCCCTACGAGCAGTACTTC.

The CDR3 region is CASSEASPYGYTF. CDR3 bases: TGTGCCAGCAGTGAAGCTAGCCCATATGGCTACACCTTC. V usage is TRBV2 and J usage is TRBJ1-2; D is undetermined. The CDR3 sequence is 13 residues long. The V gene's germline CDR1 is SNHLY and CDR2 FYNNEI. Trimming stripped 0 bases from V and 5 bases from J, with 7 bases between.

This chain joins TRBV27 and TRBJ1-5; tentatively, D is TRBD1 (5 bases). The CDR3 runs to 15 residues. The germline gives CDR1 MNHEY, CDR2 SMNVEV (reference sequence). V lost 10 bases to trimming and J lost 0 bases, with 16 bases between them. In DNA form, the CDR3 reads TGTGCCACACGCCGGGACCTGAATAGCAATCAGCCCCAGCATTTT. Protein sequence: CATRRDLNSNQPQHF.

The gene calls are TRBV7-9 and TRBJ2-3, with 10 bases aligning to TRBD2. This CDR3 has 19 residues. Trimming at V came to 7 bases and at J to 1 base, leaving 17 bases not matched to a gene. Germline V CDR1 and CDR2: SEHNR, FQNEAQ (reference sequence). CDR3 loop: CASTERLSPGTSGTDTQYF. DNA of the CDR3: TGTGCCAGCACTGAAAGACTTTCCCCCGGGACTAGCGGCACAGATACGCAGTATTTT.

This clone was recorded once. The CDR3 loop reads CSVEGGTYGYTF. CDR3 bases: TGCAGCGTGGAGGGAGGTACCTATGGCTACACCTTC. The chain uses TRBV29-1 and TRBJ1-2; D remains ambiguous. V dropped 6 bases and J dropped 4 bases, with 12 bases sitting between them. The CDR3 spans 12 residues. Germline V gene lookup returns CDR1 SQVTM and CDR2 ANQGSEA. Combining the CDR3 with reference TRBV29-1 and TRBJ1-2 gives the whole variable domain SAVISQKPSRDICQRGTSLTIQCQVDSQVTMMFWYRQQPGQSLTLIATANQGSEATYESGFVIDKFPISRPNLTFSTLTVSNMSPEDSSIYLCSVEGGTYGYTFGSGTRLTVV.

V usage is TRBV5-4 and J usage is TRBJ2-3; 14 bases are a match to TRBD2. Germline loops: CDR1 SGHNT, CDR2 YYREEE (reference sequence). The CDR3 contains 16 residues. J was trimmed by 6 bases and V by 0 bases; bases with no gene match: 3. The CDR3 protein is CASSLGLAGGPDTQYF. CDR3 in DNA: TGTGCCAGCAGCTTGGGACTAGCGGGAGGGCCGGATACGCAGTATTTT.

The genes are TRBV18 and TRBJ2-2, with D perhaps matching TRBD1 (5 bases). CDR1 is KGHSH, CDR2 LQKENI, per germline. The CDR3 is 14 residues long. V was pared by 5 bases and J by 8 bases, with 15 bases between. The CDR3 here is CASSYRSFGGELFF. For the CDR3, the DNA is TGTGCCAGCTCATACAGGAGTTTTGGTGGGGAGCTGTTTTTT.

The CDR3 nucleotides are TGCGCCAGCAGCGGCAGGGGGAGCGGAGATACGCAGTATTTT. Its protein is CASSGRGSGDTQYF. The J gene is TRBJ2-3, the V gene TRBV5-1; TRBD1 agrees at 7 bases. V shed 4 bases and J 5 bases; nucleotides not matched to a gene: 7. Germline assignment: CDR1 SGHRS and CDR2 YFSETQ. The CDR3 is 14 amino acids.

The gene calls are TRBV20-1 and TRBJ2-3; perhaps TRBD2 as D (5 bases). Germline CDR1 reads DFQATT; CDR2 reads SNEGSKA (reference sequence). CDR3 length: 11 amino acids. Trimming took 8 bases from V and 4 from J, leaving 10 bases between them. In DNA, the CDR3 is TGCAGTACTGCGGGTCCAGATACGCAGTATTTT. Amino acids: CSTAGPDTQYF.

This clone showed up just a few times. The identical CDR3 is also encoded by other nucleotide sequences in the sample. The V and J genes are TRBV28 and TRBJ2-2; D remains ambiguous. There are 15 residues in the CDR3. Germline-derived CDR1 and CDR2 are MDHEN and SYDVKM. Trimming pared 6 bases from V and 2 bases from J, leaving 13 bases between. The CDR3 is CASSGQSFNTGELFF. CDR3 nucleotides: TGTGCCAGCAGCGGGCAGAGTTTTAACACCGGGGAGCTGTTTTTT. Together with reference TRBV28 and TRBJ2-2, the CDR3 gives the full variable domain: DVKVTQSSRYLVKRTGEKVFLECVQDMDHENMFWYRQDPGLGLRLIYFSYDVKMKEKGDIPEGYSVSREKKERFSLILESASTNQTSMYLCASSGQSFNTGELFFGEGSRLTVL.

This clone was seen more than once but under ten times. The V and J genes are TRBV29-1 and TRBJ1-1; D is unclear. The CDR3 has 12 amino acids. V was trimmed by 2 bases and J by 5 bases, leaving 9 bases between them. Germline CDR1 is SQVTM and CDR2 is ANQGSEA. Here the CDR3 DNA reads TGCAGCGTTGAAATGTCGGGGACTGAAGCTTTCTTT. Encoded protein: CSVEMSGTEAFF.

This sequence joins TRBV5-1 and TRBJ2-7, with 8 bases lining up with TRBD2. Trimming at V came to 4 bases and at J to 3 bases, leaving 6 bases not matched to a gene. Germline CDR1 is SGHRS and CDR2 is YFSETQ. This CDR3 region has 14 residues. The DNA for the CDR3 is TGCGCCAGCAGCGTGGGGAGCGGGAGCTACGAGCAGTACTTC. Encoded protein: CASSVGSGSYEQYF.

This chain links TRBV29-1 with TRBJ2-5; TRBD2 matches at 8 bases. Per germline, CDR1 SQVTM and CDR2 ANQGSEA. With 7 bases clipped from V and 3 bases from J, the junction kept 10 bases outside the gene matches. This CDR3 region has 14 residues. The CDR3 here is CSAGLASGKETQYF. CDR3 nucleotides: TGCAGCGCTGGACTAGCTTCAGGAAAAGAGACCCAGTACTTC.

V is TRBV5-6 and J is TRBJ1-2; tentatively, D is TRBD1 (5 bases). Germline CDR1 is SGHDT and CDR2 is YYEEEE. Between the trimmed V and J ends, which lost 1 base and 4 bases, there was a span of 8 bases. The CDR3 sequence is 13 residues long. The CDR3 sequence is CASSLRGGYGYTF. DNA for the CDR3: TGTGCCAGCAGCTTGCGGGGGGGCTATGGCTACACCTTC.

The V gene is TRBV6-5, the J gene TRBJ2-5, with D uncertain. With 2 bases removed from V and 4 bases from J, the gap between germline ends came to 8 bases. Germline loops: CDR1 MNHEY, CDR2 SVGAGI. The CDR3 covers 13 residues. CDR3 DNA: TGTGCCAGCAGTTACGGGCTAGGAGAGACCCAGTACTTC. It encodes CASSYGLGETQYF.

The J gene is TRBJ1-4, the V gene TRBV29-1, with D possibly matching TRBD1 (5 bases). Germline V gene data show CDR1 as SQVTM and CDR2 as ANQGSEA. V was cut by 2 bases and J by 8 bases, with 15 bases left in between. This CDR3 comprises 14 residues. The CDR3 DNA is TGCAGCGTTGAATTGGATCCGGGGGACGAAAAACTGTTTTTT. Translated: CSVELDPGDEKLFF.

In its sample, this clone was seen once. The gene calls are TRBV30 and TRBJ1-4; 8 bases line up with TRBD1. The V segment lost 7 bases and the J segment 8 bases; nucleotides outside the gene matches: 12. From germline, CDR1 is GTSNPN and CDR2 SVGIG (reference sequence). This CDR3 is built from 14 residues. The CDR3 DNA sequence: TGTGCCTTCCGTCCAGGGGGCGCGTGGGAAAAACTGTTTTTT. Translation gives CAFRPGGAWEKLFF.

The J gene is TRBJ1-1, the V gene TRBV10-3; 10 bases map to TRBD1. The CDR3 runs to 14 residues. The germline V gene has CDR1 ENHRY and CDR2 SYGVKD. The ends lost 6 bases at V and 0 bases at J; junction bases unmatched: 1. CDR3 nucleotide sequence: TGTGCCATCAGAGGACAGGGGGTGAACACTGAAGCTTTCTTT. This codes for CAIRGQGVNTEAFF.

The gene calls are TRBV6-5 and TRBJ2-7; TRBD1 is a possible D gene (6 bases). Looked up from germline, CDR1 is MNHEY and CDR2 is SVGAGI. V shed 6 bases and J shed 2 bases, with 8 bases lying between them. The CDR3 is 12 residues long. CDR3 loop: CASRQGPYEQYF. The CDR3 DNA sequence: TGTGCCAGCAGACAGGGACCCTACGAGCAGTACTTC.

The chain uses TRBV20-1 and TRBJ2-7, with D perhaps matching TRBD1 (6 bases). V lost 7 bases and J 5 bases, leaving 12 bases between the germline ends. CDR3 length: 11 amino acids. Germline V gene lookup returns CDR1 DFQATT and CDR2 SNEGSKA (reference sequence). DNA for the CDR3: TGCAGTGGGGCAGGGGCCCACGAGCAGTACTTC. Its translation is CSGAGAHEQYF.

This clone was detected a few times. V usage is TRBV6-1 and J usage is TRBJ2-5; D is possibly TRBD1 or TRBD2 (6 bases each). Germline V lookup: CDR1 MNHNS, CDR2 SASEGT. V was trimmed by 2 bases and J by 1 base, leaving 17 bases between them. The CDR3 runs to 17 residues. The CDR3 loop reads CASSERLGRGLQETQYF. As DNA, the CDR3 is TGTGCCAGCAGTGAAAGGTTGGGCAGGGGACTCCAAGAGACCCAGTACTTC.

This clone was detected once. V gene TRBV29-1 combines with J gene TRBJ2-4; 7 bases are shared with TRBD2. The V gene end was trimmed by 4 bases and the J gene end by 1 base; junction bases not matched to a gene: 10. The CDR3 has 16 residues. Germline loops: CDR1 SQVTM, CDR2 ANQGSEA. DNA of the CDR3: TGCAGCGTTGTGGTTTGGGCGGGAGTGGCCAAAAACATTCAGTACTTC. Translated, it gives CSVVVWAGVAKNIQYF.